This TCR beta chain was obtained from a study of blood T cell repertoires in COVID-19. Germline-derived CDR1 and CDR2 are SGHTA and FQGNSA. This CDR3 has 12 amino acids. Trimming took 1 base from V and 6 from J, leaving 4 bases between them. Some clones are missing from TCRdb's copy, which holds only in-frame ones; the method was immunoSEQ multiplex PCR. The data hold some 200,000 clones, with 80% to 90% observed a single time. The TCR comes from an elderly woman with acute or convalescent COVID-19. V gene TRBV7-2 combines with J gene TRBJ2-1; D uncertain. Sequenced input: peripheral blood. DNA for the CDR3: TGTGCCAGCAGCTTAGTCATCAATGAGCAGTTCTTC. This translates into CASSLVINEQFF.